One and the same sample provided the 30 T cell receptor beta chains below, sequenced in a study of T cell responses to AZD1222 COVID-19 vaccine. Repertoires were generated with immunoSEQ multiplex PCR, while TCRdb's copy carries only in-frame clones and drops some. The data show more than 150,000 clones, over 70% seen once. Here the sequenced sample was peripheral blood, taken on day 0 of MenACWY control vaccination. These receptors were collected from an adult in good health.

The rearrangement links TRBV10-3 to TRBJ1-1; no clear D gene. V was cut by 2 bases and J by 10 bases, with 17 bases left in between. Germline CDR1 and CDR2: ENHRY and SYGVKD. The CDR3 has 14 amino acids. The CDR3, as DNA: TGTGCCATCAGTGAGGAGGGATCCCTTTCAGGAGCTTTCTTT. Translated: CAISEEGSLSGAFF.

This chain uses TRBV20-1 with TRBJ1-2; no definite D call. Trimming stripped 3 bases from V and 4 bases from J, with 6 bases between. The CDR3 runs to 11 residues. Germline CDR1 is DFQATT and CDR2 is SNEGSKA (reference sequence). CDR3 sequence: CSARGSYGYTF. The CDR3 DNA follows: TGCAGTGCTAGGGGTAGCTATGGCTACACCTTC.

In this sample, this clone turned up once. At the DNA level, this CDR3 is encoded by other sequences in the same sample as well. J is TRBJ1-2 and V is TRBV5-1, with D unclear. The CDR3 length is 14 residues. Trimming removed 0 bases at V and 2 bases at J, with 8 bases between. Germline CDR1 and CDR2: SGHRS and YFSETQ. The CDR3 protein is CASSLGGTNYGYTF. The CDR3, as DNA: TGCGCCAGCAGCTTGGGGGGTACCAACTATGGCTACACCTTC.

This chain connects TRBV10-1 to TRBJ2-7; the D is unclear. V was pared by 6 bases and J by 0 bases, with 6 bases between. Per the germline V gene, CDR1 is WNHNN and CDR2 is SYGVQD (reference sequence). CDR3 length: 12 residues. The CDR3 sequence is CASSDLSYEQYF. The CDR3 nucleotides read TGCGCCAGCAGCGATCTCTCCTACGAGCAGTACTTC.

This rearrangement joins TRBV7-8 to TRBJ2-3, with 8 bases that match TRBD2. The CDR3 extends over 14 amino acids. Germline CDR1 and CDR2: SGHVS and FQNEAQ. Losses at the gene ends were 8 bases for V and 1 base for J; bases not matched to a gene: 5. CDR3 in DNA: TGTGCCAGCCTGGGACTAGGGGGCACAGATACGCAGTATTTT. Translated: CASLGLGGTDTQYF.

This chain uses TRBV5-1 with TRBJ2-7, with 7 bases identical to TRBD1. Germline lookup yields CDR1 SGHRS and CDR2 YFSETQ. CDR3 length equals 14 residues. The trim removed 4 bases at V and 5 bases at J, leaving 9 bases unmatched. The CDR3: CASSVPTGLHEQYF. The CDR3 DNA sequence: TGCGCCAGCAGCGTCCCGACAGGGTTGCACGAGCAGTACTTC.

V usage is TRBV13 and J usage is TRBJ2-7; 7 bases match TRBD2. From germline, CDR1 is PRHDT and CDR2 FYEKMQ (reference sequence). J gave up 2 bases and V 4 bases, and 5 bases lay outside the gene matches. The length of the CDR3 is 14 residues. This CDR3 is CASSSLGGTYEQYF. The CDR3 DNA sequence: TGTGCCAGCAGCTCCCTCGGGGGGACCTACGAGCAGTACTTC.

The J gene is TRBJ2-5, the V gene TRBV15; perhaps TRBD2 as D (7 bases). Germline V gene data show CDR1 as LNHNV and CDR2 as YYDKDF (reference sequence). This CDR3 spans 15 amino acids. Trimming removed 1 base at V and 2 bases at J, with 11 bases between. This CDR3 is CATSRVGGLQETQYF. DNA for the CDR3: TGTGCCACCAGCAGAGTCGGGGGGCTTCAAGAGACCCAGTACTTC.

This clone came up a few times. The chain recombines TRBV2 with TRBJ1-5, with 8 bases aligning to TRBD1. The CDR3 runs 14 residues. Germline V gene lookup returns CDR1 SNHLY and CDR2 FYNNEI. After removal of 7 bases from V and 5 bases from J, the junction contained 7 bases not matched to a gene. This CDR3 reads CASKKTGEYQPQHF. The CDR3, as DNA: TGTGCCAGCAAGAAGACAGGGGAGTATCAGCCCCAGCATTTT.

This clone was observed once. V gene TRBV12-3 or TRBV12-4 combines with J gene TRBJ1-4; D not resolved. V was clipped by 3 bases and J by 6 bases, with 2 bases between them. The CDR3 has 11 amino acids. As DNA, the CDR3 is TGTGCCAGCAGTTTTGATGAAAAACTGTTTTTT. Translating gives CASSFDEKLFF.

The chain combines TRBV6-5 with TRBJ1-2; unclear D gene. V lost 9 bases and J lost 4, with 12 bases in between. Germline V gene sequence: CDR1 MNHEY, CDR2 SVGAGI. The CDR3 covers 12 residues. CDR3 residues: CASRAAAYGYTF. The CDR3 bases are TGTGCCAGTCGGGCCGCCGCCTATGGCTACACCTTC.

The V gene is TRBV7-9, the J gene TRBJ2-5; possibly TRBD1 for D (7 bases). Looked up from germline, CDR1 is SEHNR and CDR2 is FQNEAQ (reference sequence). V was pared by 3 bases and J by 2 bases, with 10 bases between. This CDR3 contains 14 residues. CDR3 region: CASSFAGQQETQYF. For the CDR3, the DNA is TGTGCCAGCAGCTTCGCGGGACAGCAAGAGACCCAGTACTTC.

V gene TRBV30 combines with J gene TRBJ2-7; TRBD1 agrees at 8 bases. The V gene end was trimmed by 4 bases and the J gene end by 6 bases; junction bases not matched to a gene: 11. The CDR3 is 14 amino acids. Germline CDR1 reads GTSNPN; CDR2 reads SVGIG (reference sequence). The CDR3 protein is CAWTPGRGPFEQYF. For the CDR3, the DNA is TGTGCCTGGACCCCGGGCAGGGGGCCGTTCGAGCAGTACTTC.

The rearrangement joins TRBV2 to TRBJ2-2, with D perhaps matching TRBD2 (6 bases). The CDR3 loop spans 16 amino acids. The germline V and J ends were trimmed by 7 bases and 7 bases, with 22 bases remaining between them. The germline V gene has CDR1 SNHLY and CDR2 FYNNEI. CDR3 bases: TGTGCCAGCACCGGAGGGCCAGATAGGGGTCACGGGGAGCTGTTTTTT. Protein product: CASTGGPDRGHGELFF.

This chain joins TRBV28 and TRBJ1-5; a weak D match, TRBD1 (6 bases). The CDR3 is made up of 18 amino acids. CDR1 MDHEN and CDR2 SYDVKM come from the germline V gene. The V and J ends lost 3 bases and 7 bases respectively, with 25 bases between them. CDR3 loop: CASSFETGKGHAGQPQHF. CDR3 DNA: TGTGCCAGCAGTTTCGAGACAGGAAAAGGCCATGCGGGACAGCCCCAGCATTTT.

V usage is TRBV19 and J usage is TRBJ1-5; 8 bases fit TRBD1. Germline CDR1 reads LNHDA; CDR2 reads SQIVND (reference sequence). With V trimmed by 7 bases and J by 4 bases, 9 bases remained unmatched. The CDR3 runs 15 residues. The CDR3 reads CASTSRGTGNQPQHF. The CDR3 DNA is TGTGCCAGTACCTCCCGCGGGACAGGTAATCAGCCCCAGCATTTT.

This chain connects TRBV18 to TRBJ2-3, with 9 nucleotides matching TRBD2. Unmatched junction bases numbered 6, after V lost 0 bases and J lost 5 bases. The CDR3 has 16 amino acids. Germline V gene sequence: CDR1 KGHSH, CDR2 LQKENI. The CDR3, as DNA: TGTGCCAGCTCACCACCGAGTCGGCGGGAGGGAGATACGCAGTATTTT. Its translation: CASSPPSRREGDTQYF.

This clone is deemed medium-sized. The CDR3 DNA reads TGTGCCAGTAGTTCGGATACAGGTACTAACTATGGCTACACCTTC. Translation gives CASSSDTGTNYGYTF. The chain carries TRBV19 and TRBJ1-2; D is perhaps TRBD1 (5 bases). Trimming removed 5 bases at V and 0 bases at J, with 13 bases between. Germline CDR1 and CDR2: LNHDA and SQIVND (reference sequence). The CDR3 extends over 15 amino acids.

The chain uses TRBV5-1 and TRBJ2-1; tentative D call: TRBD2 (6 bases). This CDR3 comprises 17 residues. The germline V gene encodes CDR1 SGHRS and CDR2 YFSETQ. Trimming shortened V by 5 bases and J by 1 base, and 19 bases separated the two germline ends. The CDR3 region is CASRRTMGPSSYNEQFF. The DNA of the CDR3 is TGCGCCAGCAGGCGGACTATGGGCCCTAGTTCCTACAATGAGCAGTTCTTC.

V and J are TRBV2 and TRBJ1-6; maybe TRBD1 (5 bases). CDR1 SNHLY and CDR2 FYNNEI come from the germline V gene. The V end was cut by 2 bases, the J end by 7 bases, with 12 bases between. The CDR3 sequence is 15 residues long. CDR3 amino acids: CASSETTGPNSPLHF. The CDR3 bases are TGTGCCAGCAGTGAAACCACAGGACCAAATTCACCCCTCCACTTT.

This clone was recorded once. The rearrangement uses TRBV25-1 and TRBJ1-4; D remains unclear. The CDR3 length is 14 residues. Germline CDR1 reads MGHDK; CDR2 reads SYGVNS. With 4 bases removed from V and 7 bases from J, the gap between germline ends came to 13 bases. CDR3 DNA sequence: TGTGCCAGCAGTGTGACGGGCGAGACTGAAAAACTGTTTTTT. Protein product: CASSVTGETEKLFF.

The chain uses TRBV29-1 and TRBJ2-2; tentatively, D is TRBD1 (5 bases). V was trimmed by 5 bases and J by 4 bases, leaving 11 bases between them. Germline V gene lookup returns CDR1 SQVTM and CDR2 ANQGSEA. CDR3 length equals 13 residues. This chain's CDR3 is CSVWGSITGELFF. The DNA for the CDR3 is TGCAGCGTTTGGGGCAGCATCACCGGGGAGCTGTTTTTT.

The CDR3 nucleotides are TGTGCCAGCAGCCAACAGGGGTCCGGTTCACCCCTCCACTTT. Amino acids: CASSQQGSGSPLHF. V usage is TRBV2 and J usage is TRBJ1-6; the match to TRBD1 covers 7 bases. V dropped 6 bases and J dropped 9; count of bases not matched to a gene: 8. CDR1 and CDR2 (germline): SNHLY, FYNNEI. The CDR3 totals 14 residues.

The chain is built from TRBV28 and TRBJ1-2; D is possibly TRBD1 (6 bases). The CDR3 spans 14 residues. The germline V gene has CDR1 MDHEN and CDR2 SYDVKM. Trimming stripped 2 bases from V and 3 bases from J, with 10 bases between. The CDR3 DNA sequence: TGTGCCAGCAGTTTACCCCCAGGGGACTATGGCTACACCTTC. It codes for CASSLPPGDYGYTF.

Only one count was recorded for this clone. V usage is TRBV19 and J usage is TRBJ1-2; the D is unclear. V lost 6 bases and J 5 bases, leaving 16 bases between the germline ends. The CDR3 runs 14 residues. The germline gives CDR1 LNHDA, CDR2 SQIVND (reference sequence). This CDR3 reads CASSEGTRVYGYTF. The CDR3 DNA reads as TGTGCCAGTAGCGAGGGAACAAGAGTATATGGCTACACCTTC.

The V and J genes are TRBV19 and TRBJ2-3, with D maybe TRBD1 (5 bases). Trimming stripped 8 bases from V and 4 bases from J, with 19 bases between. Per the germline V gene, CDR1 is LNHDA and CDR2 is SQIVND (reference sequence). The length of the CDR3 is 15 residues. Written as DNA, the CDR3 is TGTGCCAGTCGCCAGGGATTTACAATGCCAGATACGCAGTATTTT. Amino acids: CASRQGFTMPDTQYF.

This clone came up a few times. The rearrangement links TRBV28 to TRBJ2-7, with D perhaps matching TRBD1 (6 bases). Trimming stripped 5 bases from V and 7 bases from J, with 6 bases between. Germline loops: CDR1 MDHEN, CDR2 SYDVKM. The CDR3 sequence is 10 residues long. The CDR3 DNA sequence: TGTGCCAGCAGTCAGGGGGAGCAGTACTTC. It translates to CASSQGEQYF.

This clone is a singleton in its sample. This chain joins TRBV14 and TRBJ2-6; D remains ambiguous. The CDR3 runs to 18 residues. The V end was cut by 8 bases, the J end by 1 base, with 21 bases between. Germline V gene data show CDR1 as SGHDN and CDR2 as FVKESK. The CDR3 protein is CASPTQEIKSSGANVLTF. CDR3 in DNA: TGTGCCAGCCCCACGCAGGAGATAAAAAGTTCTGGGGCCAACGTCCTGACTTTC.

This clone was detected a few times. The rearrangement uses TRBV5-1 and TRBJ1-6; D not resolved. This CDR3 comprises 14 residues. Deletions cut 4 bases from V and 1 base from J, with 6 bases between. Germline CDR1 is SGHRS and CDR2 is YFSETQ. The CDR3 sequence: CASSLESYNSPLHF. In DNA, the CDR3 is TGCGCCAGCAGCCTGGAGTCCTATAATTCACCCCTCCACTTT.

The V and J genes are TRBV7-2 and TRBJ2-3; D gene ambiguous. The V and J ends lost 3 bases and 0 bases respectively, with 16 bases between them. Germline V gene sequence: CDR1 SGHTA, CDR2 FQGNSA. There are 17 residues in the CDR3. The chain's CDR3 is CASSFGSPSTSTDTQYF. CDR3 DNA sequence: TGTGCCAGCAGCTTCGGATCTCCGTCCACTAGCACAGATACGCAGTATTTT.